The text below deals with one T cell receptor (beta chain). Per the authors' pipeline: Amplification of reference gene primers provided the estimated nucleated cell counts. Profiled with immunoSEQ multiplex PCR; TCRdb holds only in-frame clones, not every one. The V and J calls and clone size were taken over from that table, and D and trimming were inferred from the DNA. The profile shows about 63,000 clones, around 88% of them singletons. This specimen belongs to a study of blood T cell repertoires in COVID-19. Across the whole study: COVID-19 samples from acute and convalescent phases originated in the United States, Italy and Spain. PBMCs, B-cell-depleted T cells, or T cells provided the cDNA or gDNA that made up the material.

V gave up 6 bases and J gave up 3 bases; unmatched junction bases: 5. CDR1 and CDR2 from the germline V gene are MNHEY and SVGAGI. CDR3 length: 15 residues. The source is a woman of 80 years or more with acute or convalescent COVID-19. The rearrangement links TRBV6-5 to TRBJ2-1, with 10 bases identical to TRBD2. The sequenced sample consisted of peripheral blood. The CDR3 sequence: CASRASGGSYNEQFF. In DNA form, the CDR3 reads TGTGCCAGCAGGGCTAGCGGGGGAAGCTACAATGAGCAGTTCTTC.